A single sample is the source of the 32 T cell receptor beta chains below, sequenced in a study of T-cell memory formation after mild COVID-19. TCRdb reprocessed the 5' RACE reads via MiXCR and lists one record per CDR3 protein. The sample lists about 110,000 distinct CDR3 sequences, 20% to 25% occurring once. Sample: PBMCs or a T cell subset sorted from them (not recorded which). These receptors were obtained from a man younger than 30 who had mild COVID-19 (a few samples of this study predate the infection). Cell type and time point are not known.

The chain recombines TRBV11-2 with TRBJ2-2; TRBD1 or TRBD2 may be the D gene (5 bases each). The CDR3 spans 11 residues. Germline V lookup: CDR1 SGHAT, CDR2 FQNNGV. Trimming removed 8 bases at V and 6 bases at J, with 7 bases between. The CDR3: CASLGAGELFF. The CDR3 DNA reads TGTGCCAGCCTGGGGGCCGGGGAGCTGTTTTTT.

In its sample, this clonotype was seen a few times. The chain has TRBV7-9 and TRBJ2-1; D remains unclear. In germline, CDR1 is SEHNR, CDR2 FQNEAQ (reference sequence). The CDR3 sequence is 14 residues long. The V and J ends lost 7 bases and 1 base respectively, with 11 bases between them. In DNA form, the CDR3 reads TGTGCCAGCATCCTTGGTGGGTCCTACAATGAGCAGTTCTTC. Its translation is CASILGGSYNEQFF.

This clonotype was seen a handful of times. The chain employs TRBV2 and TRBJ2-5; 10 positions match TRBD2. CDR1 SNHLY and CDR2 FYNNEI come from the germline V gene. This CDR3 is built from 15 residues. The CDR3 loop reads CATLLSGGLQETQYF. Written as DNA, the CDR3 is TGTGCTACGCTACTTAGCGGGGGGTTACAAGAGACCCAGTACTTC. Together with reference TRBV2 and TRBJ2-5, the CDR3 gives the full variable domain: EPEVTQTPSHQVTQMGQEVILRCVPISNHLYFYWYRQILGQKVEFLVSFYNNEISEKSEIFDDQFSVERPDGSNFTLKIRSTKLEDSAMYFCATLLSGGLQETQYFGPGTRLLVL.

V usage is TRBV5-1 and J usage is TRBJ2-7; a possible D gene is TRBD1 (6 bases). There are 13 residues in the CDR3. V lost 6 bases and J lost 3, with 13 bases in between. Germline CDR1 SGHRS, CDR2 YFSETQ. Here the CDR3 DNA reads TGCGCCAGCACCCCGGGGACAATCTACGAGCAGTACTTC. Its protein is CASTPGTIYEQYF.

The sample holds many counts of this clonotype. The rearrangement joins TRBV11-2 to TRBJ1-1; D possibly corresponds to TRBD1 (5 bases). Deletions cut 3 bases from V and 6 bases from J, with 11 bases between. This CDR3 comprises 13 residues. Germline CDR1 SGHAT, CDR2 FQNNGV. The CDR3 is CASSFSRAAEAFF. The CDR3 nucleotides read TGTGCCAGCAGCTTTAGCAGGGCCGCTGAAGCTTTCTTT.

This clonotype was detected only a few times. This chain uses TRBV4-3 with TRBJ2-7; D is unresolved. CDR3 length: 16 amino acids. Germline V gene data show CDR1 as LGHNA and CDR2 as YSLEER. With 4 bases removed from V and 2 bases from J, the gap between germline ends came to 18 bases. The CDR3 region is CASSRDPGPLAYEQYF. CDR3 nucleotides: TGCGCCAGCAGCCGTGATCCGGGCCCCTTGGCCTACGAGCAGTACTTC.

The rearrangement uses TRBV20-1 and TRBJ2-7, with D possibly matching TRBD1 (6 bases). This CDR3 is 14 amino acids long. V shed 3 bases and J shed 0 bases, with 12 bases lying between them. In germline, CDR1 is DFQATT, CDR2 SNEGSKA (reference sequence). The CDR3 nucleotides are TGCAGTGCTAGGGGGCAGGGGAGCTCCTACGAGCAGTACGTC. Protein: CSARGQGSSYEQYV.

V is TRBV20-1 and J is TRBJ2-3, with a tentative D call TRBD2 (5 bases). Germline V gene data show CDR1 as DFQATT and CDR2 as SNEGSKA (reference sequence). The CDR3 is made up of 15 amino acids. The V gene lost 0 bases and the J gene lost 3 bases, with 13 bases spanning the gap. The CDR3 sequence is CSARDERAGTDTQYF. The DNA for the CDR3 is TGCAGTGCTAGAGATGAGAGGGCAGGTACAGATACGCAGTATTTT.

This clonotype has a handful of counts. This chain links TRBV9 with TRBJ1-2, with TRBD1 matching 7 bases. J gave up 4 bases and V 4 bases, and 10 bases lay outside the gene matches. Germline values: CDR1 SGDLS, CDR2 YYNGEE. The CDR3 length is 15 residues. The CDR3 DNA reads as TGTGCCAGCAGCTTAGGGACAGAGAGTCCCTATGGCTACACCTTC. Protein sequence: CASSLGTESPYGYTF.

This clonotype was picked up one time. The rearrangement joins TRBV10-2 to TRBJ1-2; D not resolved. Trimming removed 4 bases from V and 8 bases from J, with 11 bases in between. This CDR3 has 12 amino acids. Germline CDR1 and CDR2: WSHSY and SAAADI. CDR3 coding DNA: TGCGCCAGCAGTGGGGCCCCGGCGGGCTACACCTTC. It yields the protein CASSGAPAGYTF.

This clonotype was detected only a few times. CDR3 loop: CASSLFLADGQETQYF. For the CDR3, the DNA is TGTGCCAGCAGCTTATTCCTAGCCGACGGCCAAGAGACCCAGTACTTC. This chain joins TRBV11-2 and TRBJ2-5, with D perhaps matching TRBD2 (5 bases). CDR3 size: 16 residues. V was shortened by 2 bases and J by 1 base, with 14 bases between the two germline ends. Germline V CDR1 and CDR2: SGHAT, FQNNGV.

The V gene is TRBV7-6, the J gene TRBJ1-5; unclear D gene. This CDR3 contains 16 residues. V lost 5 bases, J lost 6 bases, and 20 bases lay in between. Germline loops: CDR1 SGHVS, CDR2 FNYEAQ. The CDR3 nucleotides are TGTGCCAGCAGCCCGCCAAGGGTGAGGATCCGTCAGCCCCAGCATTTT. Translating it yields CASSPPRVRIRQPQHF.

V and J are TRBV7-3 and TRBJ2-7; D uncertain. The CDR3 contains 13 residues. Germline V gives CDR1 SGHTA, CDR2 FQGTGA. The ends were cut back, 6 bases at V and 3 bases at J, with 12 bases in the middle. In DNA, the CDR3 is TGTGCCAGCAGTTACGGACGGAACTACGAGCAGTACTTC. Protein: CASSYGRNYEQYF.

The chain links TRBV20-1 to TRBJ2-1, with 8 positions matching TRBD1. CDR1 is DFQATT, CDR2 SNEGSKA, per germline (reference sequence). The CDR3 totals 14 residues. The J segment lost 7 bases and the V segment lost 6 bases, leaving 11 bases of the junction unmatched. The CDR3 here is CSALGDRSANEQFF. CDR3 coding DNA: TGCAGTGCCCTCGGGGACAGGTCGGCAAATGAGCAGTTCTTC.

This clonotype was observed many times. The chain joins TRBV11-2 to TRBJ2-5; 9 nucleotides align to TRBD2. This CDR3 is built from 15 residues. The V gene's germline CDR1 is SGHAT and CDR2 FQNNGV. V trimming: 5 bases; J trimming: 1 base; junction bases outside the gene matches: 5. The CDR3 DNA follows: TGTGCCAGCAGCCCTTTAGCGGGGGTCCAAGAGACCCAGTACTTC. Encoded protein: CASSPLAGVQETQYF.

This clonotype was detected once. The chain carries TRBV7-2 and TRBJ2-1; TRBD1 aligns across 12 bases. This CDR3 region has 15 residues. The V gene's germline CDR1 is SGHTA and CDR2 FQGNSA. Trimming took 5 bases from V and 7 from J; bases not matched to a gene: 6. The CDR3 nucleotides are TGTGCCAGCAGCATGGGACAGGGGGCTATGAATGAGCAGTTCTTC. It codes for CASSMGQGAMNEQFF.

This clonotype was detected a few times. The chain has TRBV18 and TRBJ1-1, with 8 bases that match TRBD1. The CDR3 totals 15 residues. V shed 3 bases and J 0 bases; nucleotides not matched to a gene: 3. CDR1 KGHSH and CDR2 LQKENI come from the germline V gene. The chain's CDR3 is CASSPQTGVNTEAFF. The DNA of the CDR3 is TGTGCCAGCTCACCCCAGACAGGGGTGAACACTGAAGCTTTCTTT.

This clonotype was seen only a few times. The rearrangement uses TRBV6-5 and TRBJ2-2; D may be TRBD1 (6 bases). Germline V gene sequence: CDR1 MNHEY, CDR2 SVGAGI. This CDR3 region has 15 residues. Trimming cost V 0 bases and J 3 bases, with 8 bases left between them. The CDR3 reads CASSYSDSYTGELFF. CDR3 bases: TGTGCCAGCAGTTACTCGGACAGCTACACCGGGGAGCTGTTTTTT.

This chain links TRBV4-3 with TRBJ1-4; TRBD1 matches 7 bases. Germline V gene sequence: CDR1 LGHNA, CDR2 YSLEER. The CDR3 is 15 residues long. Losses at the gene ends were 3 bases for V and 3 bases for J; bases not matched to a gene: 4. CDR3 region: CASSHRTGSNEKLFF. The CDR3 DNA is TGCGCCAGCAGCCACCGGACAGGCTCTAATGAAAAACTGTTTTTT.

The V call is TRBV5-1, the J call TRBJ2-7; 9 bases are shared with TRBD2. The V gene's germline CDR1 is SGHRS and CDR2 YFSETQ. The CDR3 length is 15 residues. J lost 4 bases, V lost 0 bases, and 5 bases had no gene match. The CDR3 coding sequence is TGCGCCAGCAGCTTGGAAGGTAGCGGGGGATACGAGCAGTACTTC. Its translation: CASSLEGSGGYEQYF.

This clonotype qualifies as large. One base away lies a much larger clone, so this may be a sequencing read error. The chain links TRBV27 to TRBJ2-7; 7 bases line up with TRBD2. Germline V CDR1 and CDR2: MNHEY, SMNVEV (reference sequence). After removal of 6 bases from V and 2 bases from J, the junction contained 10 bases not matched to a gene. CDR3 length: 15 amino acids. CDR3 in amino acids: CASSHWGGTPYEQYF. The CDR3 bases are TGTGCCAGCAGCCACTGGGGGGGTACGCCCTACGAGCAGTACTTC.

This clonotype was observed a handful of times. This chain uses TRBV4-1 with TRBJ2-4, with 8 bases identical to TRBD2. CDR3 size: 15 residues. V was clipped by 4 bases and J by 6 bases; unmatched bases: 8. Germline V gives CDR1 MGHRA, CDR2 YSYEKL. The CDR3 here is CASSPHREGPNIQYF. CDR3 in DNA: TGCGCCAGCAGCCCCCACCGGGAGGGCCCAAACATTCAGTACTTC.

This clonotype was found many times. V is TRBV7-2 and J is TRBJ1-3; no clear D gene. The CDR3 is made up of 14 amino acids. CDR1 and CDR2 (germline): SGHTA, FQGNSA. Trimming took off 1 base at V and 2 bases at J, with 6 bases between the two ends. In DNA form, the CDR3 reads TGTGCCAGCAGCTTAGTCCGGGCTGGAAACACCATATATTTT. Amino acids: CASSLVRAGNTIYF.

The chain links TRBV12-3 or TRBV12-4 to TRBJ1-2, with 9 bases fitting TRBD1. Unmatched junction bases numbered 3, after V lost 3 bases and J lost 4 bases. This CDR3 contains 14 residues. The CDR3 DNA is TGTGCCAGCAGTTTTAGGACAGGGGTCTATGGCTACACCTTC. It yields the protein CASSFRTGVYGYTF.

The CDR3 bases are TGTGCCAGCAGCCCAGATGTCGGGGTGGATGAAGCTTTCTTT. This gives the protein CASSPDVGVDEAFF. The gene calls are TRBV3-1 and TRBJ1-1, with no clear D. This CDR3 has 14 amino acids. The V end was cut by 4 bases, the J end by 7 bases, with 16 bases between. Germline CDR1 and CDR2: LGHDT and YNNKEL (reference sequence).

The chain combines TRBV5-1 with TRBJ2-5, with D maybe TRBD2 (7 bases). The CDR3 consists of 15 residues. Trimming shortened V by 2 bases and J by 2 bases, and 13 bases separated the two germline ends. Looked up from germline, CDR1 is SGHRS and CDR2 is YFSETQ. CDR3 region: CASSFEGGVQETQYF. The DNA of the CDR3 is TGCGCCAGCAGCTTCGAGGGGGGGGTGCAAGAGACCCAGTACTTC.

The chain recombines TRBV4-1 with TRBJ1-6; D call uncertain. Germline V CDR1 and CDR2: MGHRA, YSYEKL. Trimming removed 1 base at V and 6 bases at J, with 10 bases between. The CDR3 extends over 15 amino acids. The CDR3 bases are TGCGCCAGCAGCCAAGGAGGGCCGACTAATTCACCCCTCCACTTT. Translation: CASSQGGPTNSPLHF.

V gene TRBV27 combines with J gene TRBJ1-1; TRBD1 is a possible D gene (6 bases). V was clipped by 4 bases and J by 5 bases, with 14 bases between them. Germline V gene sequence: CDR1 MNHEY, CDR2 SMNVEV (reference sequence). This CDR3 is built from 14 residues. CDR3 DNA: TGTGCCAGCAGTTCTTCACAGGGTTGGACTGAAGCTTTCTTT. Translation: CASSSSQGWTEAFF.

The rearrangement uses TRBV28 and TRBJ2-1; TRBD2 aligns across 7 bases. Germline V CDR1 and CDR2: MDHEN, SYDVKM. The CDR3 has 12 amino acids. J was trimmed by 8 bases and V by 10 bases; bases with no gene match: 8. The CDR3 nucleotides read TGTGCCACTTTGAGACTAGCCGATGAGCAGTTCTTC. This gives the protein CATLRLADEQFF.

This clonotype was seen more than once but under ten times. The chain carries TRBV3-1 and TRBJ1-2; 9 bases fit TRBD1. This CDR3 contains 15 residues. Trimming removed 0 bases from V and 6 bases from J; junction bases left unmatched: 5. Germline-derived CDR1 and CDR2 are LGHDT and YNNKEL (reference sequence). The CDR3, as DNA: TGTGCCAGCAGCCAAGATAGTGGGACAGGGAATGGCTACACCTTC. Translating it yields CASSQDSGTGNGYTF.

This clonotype has a count of ten or more. The J gene is TRBJ2-7, the V gene TRBV19, with 7 bases that match TRBD1. This CDR3 is 18 amino acids long. J lost 0 bases, V lost 0 bases, and 11 bases had no gene match. Germline CDR1 and CDR2: LNHDA and SQIVND (reference sequence). The CDR3 bases are TGTGCCAGTAGTATAGATCGAGGATGTCGGGACAGCTCCTACGAGCAGTACGTC. It specifies CASSIDRGCRDSSYEQYV.

This clonotype was observed many times. This chain joins TRBV7-2 and TRBJ2-3; TRBD2 aligns across 7 bases. Germline loops: CDR1 SGHTA, CDR2 FQGNSA. The CDR3 totals 15 residues. Trimming took 1 base from V and 4 from J; bases not matched to a gene: 5. CDR3 DNA sequence: TGTGCCAGCAGCTTAGTCGGGGGGAGGGCAGATACGCAGTATTTT. It yields the protein CASSLVGGRADTQYF.